The 4 T cell receptor beta chains in this list originate from one sample, sequenced in a study of identical twins. MiXCR, run by TCRdb on the 5' RACE reads, gives a single entry per CDR3 protein. The data hold roughly 1.6 million distinct CDR3 sequences, with under 35% observed a single time. The source material was cord blood. The receptors originated from a newborn girl in good health.

In its sample, this clonotype was seen a few times. The J gene is TRBJ2-3, the V gene TRBV28; 9 bases align to TRBD1. Germline lookup yields CDR1 MDHEN and CDR2 SYDVKM. With V trimmed by 1 base and J by 4 bases, 12 bases remained unmatched. The CDR3 has 18 amino acids. This chain's CDR3 is CASSLSVWDREGSDTQYF. The CDR3 nucleotides are TGTGCCAGCAGTTTATCCGTTTGGGACAGGGAAGGGTCAGATACGCAGTATTTT.

The chain employs TRBV9 and TRBJ1-1, with TRBD1 as a possible D gene (6 bases). CDR1 SGDLS and CDR2 YYNGEE come from the germline V gene. The V gene lost 3 bases and the J gene lost 4 bases, with 13 bases spanning the gap. The CDR3 is 14 residues long. CDR3 sequence reads: CASSAGTPGTEAFF. The CDR3 DNA reads as TGTGCCAGCAGCGCCGGGACACCAGGCACTGAAGCTTTCTTT. The complete variable domain, with remaining parts taken from reference TRBV9 and TRBJ1-1, reads DSGVTQTPKHLITATGQRVTLRCSPRSGDLSVYWYQQSLDQGLQFLIQYYNGEERAKGNILERFSAQQFPDLHSELNLSSLELGDSALYFCASSAGTPGTEAFFGQGTRLTVV.

This clonotype was seen a few times. In DNA form, the CDR3 reads TGCAGTGCGGATCAACTAGGCCGCTACAATGAGCAGTTCTTC. As protein: CSADQLGRYNEQFF. The chain recombines TRBV20-1 with TRBJ2-1; D is possibly TRBD2 (5 bases). CDR3 size: 14 residues. Germline values: CDR1 DFQATT, CDR2 SNEGSKA (reference sequence). Deletions cut 6 bases from V and 3 bases from J, with 15 bases between.

The genes are TRBV6-5 and TRBJ2-1; a possible D gene is TRBD2 (5 bases). The CDR3 is made up of 14 amino acids. V lost 5 bases and J 5 bases, leaving 13 bases between the germline ends. CDR1 and CDR2 (germline): MNHEY, SVGAGI. CDR3 in amino acids: CASSPTGSNNEQFF. The CDR3, as DNA: TGTGCCAGCAGTCCAACGGGGAGTAACAATGAGCAGTTCTTC.